The 31 T cell receptor beta chains below were found in one sample sequenced in a study of cytomegalovirus exposure and HLA in healthy donors. In the PCR, 60 Vbeta and 13 Jbeta primers were used. The assay was immunoSEQ multiplex PCR, and TCRdb's table has in-frame clones only and misses some. The sample has 150,000 to 200,000 clones; almost 85% are singletons. Material for sequencing was PBMCs. The receptors come from a woman between 45 and 65 years old in good health and CMV-seronegative.

The V gene is TRBV7-8, the J gene TRBJ2-1; TRBD2 aligns across 13 bases. CDR1 is SGHVS and CDR2 is FQNEAQ in the germline V gene. The CDR3 totals 20 residues. The junction had 16 bases not matched to a gene; V was cut back by 2 bases and J by 6 bases. The chain's CDR3 is CASSLRGATGLAGYSNEQFF. The CDR3, as DNA: TGTGCCAGCAGCTTACGTGGGGCAACGGGACTAGCGGGATATTCCAATGAGCAGTTCTTC.

The V gene is TRBV14, the J gene TRBJ1-1; D perhaps matches TRBD1 (6 bases). The V gene lost 4 bases and the J gene lost 6 bases, with 9 bases spanning the gap. The CDR3 contains 12 residues. CDR1 is SGHDN and CDR2 is FVKESK in the germline V gene. The CDR3 loop is CASSPTGSEAFF. The CDR3 DNA sequence: TGTGCCAGCAGCCCAACAGGGTCTGAAGCTTTCTTT. The complete variable domain, with remaining parts taken from reference TRBV14 and TRBJ1-1, reads EAGVTQFPSHSVIEKGQTVTLRCDPISGHDNLYWYRRVMGKEIKFLLHFVKESKQDESGMPNNRFLAERTGGTYSTLKVQPAELEDSGVYFCASSPTGSEAFFGQGTRLTVV.

This chain connects TRBV2 to TRBJ1-2; TRBD1 agrees at 7 bases. CDR1 SNHLY and CDR2 FYNNEI come from the germline V gene. This CDR3 is 13 amino acids long. The trim removed 6 bases at V and 4 bases at J, leaving 5 bases unmatched. CDR3 amino acids: CASSSGTAYGYTF. CDR3 nucleotides: TGTGCCAGCAGCTCCGGGACAGCCTATGGCTACACCTTC.

V and J are TRBV11-3 and TRBJ2-3; tentatively, D is TRBD2 (6 bases). V dropped 5 bases and J dropped 0 bases, with 15 bases sitting between them. Per germline, CDR1 SGHNT and CDR2 YENEEA. The CDR3 consists of 16 residues. Written as DNA, the CDR3 is TGTGCCAGCAGCCCGGGGCTAGCGTATAGCACAGATACGCAGTATTTT. This codes for CASSPGLAYSTDTQYF.

The chain joins TRBV27 to TRBJ2-5; 11 nucleotides line up with TRBD1. V lost 7 bases, J lost 5 bases, and 18 bases stayed unmatched. Looked up from germline, CDR1 is MNHEY and CDR2 is SMNVEV (reference sequence). This CDR3 region has 18 residues. The CDR3 sequence: CASKTSRTGGEFDETQYF. DNA for the CDR3: TGTGCCAGCAAGACCTCCAGGACAGGGGGCGAATTTGACGAGACCCAGTACTTC.

V usage is TRBV7-2 and J usage is TRBJ2-5; possible D gene TRBD2, 5 bases. CDR3 size: 15 residues. Germline V CDR1 and CDR2: SGHTA, FQGNSA. Trimming pared 5 bases from V and 5 bases from J, leaving 18 bases between. The CDR3 sequence is CASSPPSRRRETQYF. Here the CDR3 DNA reads TGTGCCAGCAGCCCTCCCAGCAGGAGGCGGGAGACCCAGTACTTC.

This clone has a handful of counts. The chain has TRBV28 and TRBJ1-5, with D possibly matching TRBD1 (5 bases). The V gene lost 8 bases and the J gene lost 5 bases, with 16 bases spanning the gap. The CDR3 has 14 residues. Germline assignment: CDR1 MDHEN and CDR2 SYDVKM. This chain's CDR3 is CASERQTVYQPQHF. CDR3 coding DNA: TGTGCCAGCGAAAGACAGACTGTATATCAGCCCCAGCATTTT.

The rearrangement joins TRBV9 to TRBJ1-1, with a possible D match to TRBD1 (6 bases). The CDR3 runs to 16 residues. Germline assignment: CDR1 SGDLS and CDR2 YYNGEE. With 2 bases removed from V and 4 bases from J, the gap between germline ends came to 18 bases. The CDR3 spells CASSVQGRGSSTEAFF. CDR3 nucleotides: TGTGCCAGCAGCGTCCAAGGGAGGGGGTCGAGCACTGAAGCTTTCTTT.

The genes are TRBV27 and TRBJ2-6; 7 bases match TRBD2. Germline CDR1 and CDR2: MNHEY and SMNVEV (reference sequence). Unmatched junction bases numbered 10, after V lost 5 bases and J lost 0 bases. The CDR3 length is 18 residues. The CDR3 bases are TGTGCCAGCAGTCCCCGAGGGGACTATTTCTCTGGGGCCAACGTCCTGACTTTC. Its protein is CASSPRGDYFSGANVLTF.

The V call is TRBV18, the J call TRBJ1-1; 8 bases match TRBD1. J gave up 5 bases and V 6 bases, and 11 bases lay outside the gene matches. CDR1 is KGHSH, CDR2 LQKENI, per germline. This CDR3 is built from 15 residues. The CDR3 here is CASSPSRQGRTEAFF. CDR3 nucleotides: TGTGCCAGCTCCCCAAGTCGACAGGGGAGAACTGAAGCTTTCTTT.

Here the CDR3 DNA reads TGCGCCAGCAGGGACAGGGAAGTTTTTCAGCCCCAGCATTTT. Its protein is CASRDREVFQPQHF. The chain links TRBV10-2 to TRBJ1-5; 8 bases match TRBD1. Germline lookup yields CDR1 WSHSY and CDR2 SAAADI. The CDR3 consists of 14 residues. With V trimmed by 6 bases and J by 6 bases, 7 bases remained unmatched.

The V gene is TRBV6-5, the J gene TRBJ1-6; the match to TRBD1 covers 9 bases. Germline V gene data show CDR1 as MNHEY and CDR2 as SVGAGI. The CDR3 contains 14 residues. V shed 6 bases and J 7 bases; nucleotides not matched to a gene: 4. CDR3 sequence (DNA): TGTGCCAGCAGAACGGGGACAGGGAATTCACCCCTCCACTTT. It yields the protein CASRTGTGNSPLHF.

The J gene is TRBJ2-2, the V gene TRBV28; unclear D gene. This CDR3 comprises 12 residues. Trimming cost V 5 bases and J 5 bases, with 6 bases left between them. The germline gives CDR1 MDHEN, CDR2 SYDVKM. Here the CDR3 reads CASSPRTGELFF. CDR3 DNA: TGTGCCAGCAGTCCCAGGACCGGGGAGCTGTTTTTT.

The gene calls are TRBV10-3 and TRBJ2-5, with D possibly matching TRBD2 (6 bases). Trimming pared 3 bases from V and 4 bases from J, leaving 15 bases between. Germline V gene lookup returns CDR1 ENHRY and CDR2 SYGVKD. CDR3 size: 15 residues. Here the CDR3 reads CAISDLGEEAETQYF. The CDR3 region has the DNA TGTGCCATCAGTGACCTGGGGGAGGAGGCAGAGACCCAGTACTTC.

V is TRBV7-2 and J is TRBJ1-4; TRBD1 might be the D (6 bases). Germline CDR1 is SGHTA and CDR2 is FQGNSA. Trimming took off 3 bases at V and 8 bases at J, with 19 bases between the two ends. There are 16 residues in the CDR3. CDR3 sequence: CASSFLLQGSNEKLFF. The CDR3 DNA is TGTGCCAGCAGCTTCCTCCTACAGGGAAGTAACGAAAAACTGTTTTTT.

The sample holds a few counts of this clone. This sequence joins TRBV30 and TRBJ2-1; 13 bases are shared with TRBD2. The trim removed 4 bases at V and 8 bases at J, leaving 5 bases unmatched. Germline V gene lookup returns CDR1 GTSNPN and CDR2 SVGIG (reference sequence). The CDR3 runs to 14 residues. CDR3: CAWTRLAGGHEQFF. CDR3 sequence (DNA): TGTGCCTGGACCCGACTAGCGGGAGGTCATGAGCAGTTCTTC.

The chain is built from TRBV9 and TRBJ2-1; D might be TRBD1 (5 bases). CDR3 length: 16 amino acids. CDR1 and CDR2 from the germline V gene are SGDLS and YYNGEE. Trimming took off 0 bases at V and 7 bases at J, with 17 bases between the two ends. The CDR3 nucleotides read TGTGCCAGCAGCGTAGGGACCAGTGACAGTGATAATGAGCAGTTCTTC. The encoded protein is CASSVGTSDSDNEQFF.

V is TRBV29-1 and J is TRBJ2-1; possible D gene TRBD2, 5 bases. Trimming stripped 3 bases from V and 0 bases from J, with 15 bases between. The CDR3 runs to 16 residues. Germline V lookup: CDR1 SQVTM, CDR2 ANQGSEA. The chain's CDR3 is CSVDLPSLSSYNEQFF. The CDR3 coding sequence is TGCAGCGTTGATCTTCCTAGCTTAAGCTCCTACAATGAGCAGTTCTTC.

J is TRBJ2-1 and V is TRBV27, with 9 bases lining up with TRBD2. After removal of 4 bases from V and 1 base from J, the junction contained 11 bases not matched to a gene. This CDR3 has 18 amino acids. Germline CDR1 MNHEY, CDR2 SMNVEV (reference sequence). In DNA, the CDR3 is TGTGCCAGCAGTTCCCCGGGACTAGCTGTGGGATCCTACAATGAGCAGTTCTTC. Amino acid sequence: CASSSPGLAVGSYNEQFF.

This clone was observed a single time. This rearrangement joins TRBV30 to TRBJ1-2; D possibly corresponds to TRBD1 (5 bases). Germline CDR1 GTSNPN, CDR2 SVGIG (reference sequence). The CDR3 extends over 12 amino acids. Trimming removed 3 bases from V and 2 bases from J, with 7 bases in between. The CDR3: CAWRGRNYGYTF. The CDR3 region has the DNA TGTGCCTGGAGGGGGCGGAACTATGGCTACACCTTC.

The chain has TRBV4-3 and TRBJ1-4; 12 bases agree with TRBD1. This CDR3 contains 17 residues. With V trimmed by 4 bases and J by 7 bases, 10 bases remained unmatched. Germline V gene data show CDR1 as LGHNA and CDR2 as YSLEER. CDR3 sequence (DNA): TGCGCCAGCAGCCTTCTGGGACAGGGGGCGCGGGGTGAAAAACTGTTTTTT. Translation gives CASSLLGQGARGEKLFF.

The gene calls are TRBV6-8 and TRBJ2-1, with a weak D call TRBD2 (5 bases). CDR1 MNHGY and CDR2 SAAAGT come from the germline V gene. V was trimmed by 5 bases and J by 0 bases, leaving 17 bases between them. CDR3 length equals 17 residues. CDR3 region: CASSKTLAFPSYNEQFF. CDR3 DNA: TGTGCCAGCAGTAAAACCTTAGCGTTCCCCTCCTACAATGAGCAGTTCTTC.

V is TRBV6-4 and J is TRBJ1-5; D may be TRBD1 (5 bases). The germline V and J ends were trimmed by 7 bases and 4 bases, with 17 bases remaining between them. This CDR3 has 15 residues. Germline CDR1 and CDR2: MRHNA and SNTAGT. The CDR3 loop is CASKGHLDRNQPQHF. As DNA, the CDR3 is TGTGCCAGCAAAGGACATTTAGATCGTAATCAGCCCCAGCATTTT.

The rearrangement links TRBV5-1 to TRBJ2-3; TRBD2 agrees at 9 bases. CDR3 length: 16 residues. Unmatched junction bases numbered 3, after V lost 0 bases and J lost 1 base. Germline assignment: CDR1 SGHRS and CDR2 YFSETQ. The CDR3 sequence is CASSLVAGARTDTQYF. DNA for the CDR3: TGCGCCAGCAGCTTGGTAGCGGGAGCCCGCACAGATACGCAGTATTTT.

The chain is built from TRBV23-1 and TRBJ2-2; 10 nucleotides align to TRBD1. TRBV23-1 counts as an open reading frame of uncertain function. The trim removed 4 bases at V and 1 base at J, leaving 9 bases unmatched. This CDR3 contains 18 residues. In nucleotides, the CDR3 is TGCGCCAGCAGTCTCCACCGGGACAGGGGAAAGAACACCGGGGAGCTGTTTTTT. Its translation: CASSLHRDRGKNTGELFF.

This clone was seen just once. The V gene is TRBV18, the J gene TRBJ2-1; D is possibly TRBD2 (6 bases). CDR3 length equals 14 residues. CDR1 is KGHSH and CDR2 is LQKENI in the germline V gene. Trimming removed 3 bases from V and 6 bases from J, with 12 bases in between. CDR3 in DNA: TGTGCCAGCTCACCTCCTAGCGTCCCCAATGAGCAGTTCTTC. It translates to CASSPPSVPNEQFF.

A remark on this clone: The same CDR3 is also encoded by other DNA sequences in this sample. The chain employs TRBV5-1 and TRBJ2-1; maybe TRBD1 (5 bases). The V and J ends lost 0 bases and 5 bases respectively, with 12 bases between them. The length of the CDR3 is 15 residues. CDR1 and CDR2 from the germline V gene are SGHRS and YFSETQ. This CDR3 is CASSLVLTDHNEQFF. CDR3 bases: TGCGCCAGCAGCTTGGTATTGACAGACCACAATGAGCAGTTCTTC.

This clone was counted a few times. The CDR3 DNA reads TGTGCCAGCAGCTTAGGGGGCGGGAGCCCTTCCTACGAGCAGTACTTC. This translates into CASSLGGGSPSYEQYF. The chain couples TRBV7-2 to TRBJ2-7; 7 bases match TRBD2. J gave up 1 base and V 1 base, and 7 bases lay outside the gene matches. The CDR3 contains 16 residues. The germline V gene encodes CDR1 SGHTA and CDR2 FQGNSA.

The J gene is TRBJ2-7, the V gene TRBV5-6; tentatively, D is TRBD2 (7 bases). This CDR3 region has 14 residues. The germline gives CDR1 SGHDT, CDR2 YYEEEE. Trimming stripped 1 base from V and 4 bases from J, with 12 bases between. DNA for the CDR3: TGTGCCAGCAGCTTGTGGGAGGGGGTTTACGAGCAGTACTTC. Its protein product is CASSLWEGVYEQYF.

The CDR3 region is CAWSVRENGELFF. The CDR3 DNA reads TGTGCCTGGAGTGTACGGGAGAACGGGGAGCTGTTTTTT. V usage is TRBV30 and J usage is TRBJ2-2, with D maybe TRBD2 (6 bases). The germline V gene encodes CDR1 GTSNPN and CDR2 SVGIG (reference sequence). V was cut by 0 bases and J by 7 bases, with 9 bases left in between. The CDR3 consists of 13 residues.

The J gene is TRBJ1-5, the V gene TRBV2; 8 bases fit TRBD1. The CDR3 length is 14 residues. Looked up from germline, CDR1 is SNHLY and CDR2 is FYNNEI. V lost 4 bases and J lost 9; bases outside the gene matches: 8. As DNA, the CDR3 is TGTGCCAGCAGTGCCGGGACAGGTCGTTCGCCCCAGCATTTT. It yields the protein CASSAGTGRSPQHF.